This T cell receptor (beta chain) comes out of a study of shared clonotypes between healthy human individuals. Concerning this clone: What it binds is unknown.

General study findings and limits: In a few donors, around 5% of naive CD4 clonotypes appeared in common. Rarefaction gave evidence that sorted-subset sequencing remained incomplete despite large depth.

Among the donors, all were Caucasian adults who lived in Nashville, Tennessee. CD4+ cells underwent separation, giving CD45RA+ naive and CD45RA-negative memory subsets. Only in-frame clones appear in the TCRdb table, and some are missing; sequencing was by immunoSEQ multiplex PCR. The sample has about 1.1 million clones, more than 75% seen once. The sample taken for sequencing was memory CD4+ T cells from PBMCs. The subset is: CD45RA-negative fraction. This TCR was recovered from a man aged 18 to 29 in good health. Some clones in this sample may be carry-over from other donors' samples.

CDR3 region: CASHLAGGWYNEQFF. In DNA form, the CDR3 reads TGTGCCAGTCACCTAGCGGGAGGCTGGTACAATGAGCAGTTCTTC. The J gene is TRBJ2-1, the V gene TRBV6-1; 11 bases align to TRBD2. This CDR3 has 15 amino acids. J gave up 4 bases and V 9 bases, and 8 bases lay outside the gene matches. Germline V gives CDR1 MNHNS, CDR2 SASEGT.